This T cell receptor (beta chain) was sequenced for a study of cytomegalovirus exposure and HLA in healthy donors. Study in general: For the 300 to 450 genotyped donors, about 79% fell within the Caucasian-associated ancestry cluster.

PCR amplification relied on 60 Vbeta primers (plus 13 Jbeta primers). Generated by immunoSEQ multiplex PCR, the TCRdb table keeps only in-frame clones and is missing some. The table records roughly 160,000 clones, roughly 85% of them present only once. Germline CDR1 reads SQVTM; CDR2 reads ANQGSEA. The CDR3 covers 13 residues. V shed 7 bases and J shed 1 base, with 13 bases lying between them. This receptor was identified in a man aged 30-40 years in good health and CMV-seronegative. The sample taken for sequencing was PBMCs. The rearrangement uses TRBV29-1 and TRBJ1-1; D perhaps matches TRBD1 (6 bases). Here the CDR3 reads CSAGGPANTEAFF. CDR3 bases: TGCAGCGCGGGGGGGCCAGCGAACACTGAAGCTTTCTTT.